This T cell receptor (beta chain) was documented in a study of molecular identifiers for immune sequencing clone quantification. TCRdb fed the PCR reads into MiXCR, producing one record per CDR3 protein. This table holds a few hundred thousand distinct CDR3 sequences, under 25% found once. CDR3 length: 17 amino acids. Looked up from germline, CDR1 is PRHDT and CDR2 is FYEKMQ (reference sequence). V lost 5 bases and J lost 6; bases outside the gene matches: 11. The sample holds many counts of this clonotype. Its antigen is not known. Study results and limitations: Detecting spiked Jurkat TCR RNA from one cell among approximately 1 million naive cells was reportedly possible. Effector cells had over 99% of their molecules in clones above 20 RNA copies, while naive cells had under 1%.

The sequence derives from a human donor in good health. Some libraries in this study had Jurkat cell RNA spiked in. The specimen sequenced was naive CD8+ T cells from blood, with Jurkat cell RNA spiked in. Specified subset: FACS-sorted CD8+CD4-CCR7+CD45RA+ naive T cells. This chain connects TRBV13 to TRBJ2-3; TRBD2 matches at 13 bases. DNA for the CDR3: TGTGCCAGCAGCCCCGACCAGACTAGCGGGGGGATGGATACGCAGTATTTT. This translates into CASSPDQTSGGMDTQYF.